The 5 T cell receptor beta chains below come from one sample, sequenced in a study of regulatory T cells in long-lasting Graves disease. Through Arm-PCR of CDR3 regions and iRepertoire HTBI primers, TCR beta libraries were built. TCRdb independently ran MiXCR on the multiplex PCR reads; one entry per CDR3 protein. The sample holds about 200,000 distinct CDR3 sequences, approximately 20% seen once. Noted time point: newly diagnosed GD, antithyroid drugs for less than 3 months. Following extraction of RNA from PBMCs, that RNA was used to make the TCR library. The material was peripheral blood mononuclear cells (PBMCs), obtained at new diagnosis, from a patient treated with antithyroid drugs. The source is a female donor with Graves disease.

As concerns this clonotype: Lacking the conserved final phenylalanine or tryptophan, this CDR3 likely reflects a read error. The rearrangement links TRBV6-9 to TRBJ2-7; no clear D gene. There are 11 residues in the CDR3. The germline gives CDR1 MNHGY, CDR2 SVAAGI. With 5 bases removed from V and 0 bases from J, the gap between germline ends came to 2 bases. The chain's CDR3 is CASSNSYEQYS. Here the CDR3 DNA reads TGTGCCAGCAGTAACTCCTACGAGCAGTACTCC.

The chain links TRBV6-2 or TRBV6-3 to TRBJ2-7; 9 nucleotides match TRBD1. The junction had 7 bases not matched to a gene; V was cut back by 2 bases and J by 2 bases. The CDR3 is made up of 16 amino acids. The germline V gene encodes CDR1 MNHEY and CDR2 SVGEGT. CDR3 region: CASSYATGTGTYEQYF. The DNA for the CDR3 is TGTGCCAGCAGTTACGCCACCGGGACAGGGACCTACGAGCAGTACTTC.

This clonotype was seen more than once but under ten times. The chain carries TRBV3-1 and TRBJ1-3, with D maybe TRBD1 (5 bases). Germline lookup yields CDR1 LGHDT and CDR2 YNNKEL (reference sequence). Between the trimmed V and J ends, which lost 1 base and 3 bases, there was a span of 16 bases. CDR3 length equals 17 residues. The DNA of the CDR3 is TGTGCCAGCAGCCAAGCTATTCTCTCGAGGGGTGGAAACACCATATATTTT. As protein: CASSQAILSRGGNTIYF.

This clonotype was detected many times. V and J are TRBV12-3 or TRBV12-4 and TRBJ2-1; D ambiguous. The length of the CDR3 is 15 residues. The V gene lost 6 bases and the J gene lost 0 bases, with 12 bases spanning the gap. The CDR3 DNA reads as TGTGCCAGCAGACCAACCCGGATCTCCTACAATGAGCAGTTCTTC. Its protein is CASRPTRISYNEQFF.

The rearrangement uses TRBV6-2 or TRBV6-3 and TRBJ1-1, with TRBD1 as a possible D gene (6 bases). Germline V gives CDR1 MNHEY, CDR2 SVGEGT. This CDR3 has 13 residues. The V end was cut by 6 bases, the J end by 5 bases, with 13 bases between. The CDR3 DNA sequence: TGTGCCAGCAGGGAACAGGGTGGAACTGAAGCTTTCTTT. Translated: CASREQGGTEAFF.